This T cell receptor beta chain was obtained from a study of T cell repertoires in cytomegalovirus infection. Overall study: Used in the study were CMV epitopes, some recently identified and HLA-C-restricted, others well-studied and HLA-B-restricted. Evidence of both CMV infection and a matching HLA type came from public TCR beta signatures.

In this sample, this clonotype turned up a few times. Its specificity is unknown. Findings and caveats of the study: The response measured ex vivo was dominated by TCR beta clonotypes (HLA-C-restricted and CMV-specific).

TCRdb re-derived calls from the reads in MiXCR, one entry per CDR3 protein. The sample holds about a million distinct CDR3 sequences, around 30% seen once. The V end lost 7 bases, the J end lost 5 bases, and 20 bases lay between the germline ends. Germline V lookup: CDR1 MDHEN, CDR2 SYDVKM. CDR3 length equals 15 residues. The chain uses TRBV28 and TRBJ1-1, with a tentative D call TRBD1 (5 bases). The clonotype comes from a human donor in good health (CMV status not recorded). Some clones in this sample may be carry-over from other donors' samples. The starting material was cultured CD8+ T cells from PBMCs, obtained from culture after CMV antigen stimulation. The CDR3 nucleotides read TGTGCCAGCACCGCCGGGGCAGGGAGGGAAACTGAAGCTTTCTTT. Its translation: CASTAGAGRETEAFF.